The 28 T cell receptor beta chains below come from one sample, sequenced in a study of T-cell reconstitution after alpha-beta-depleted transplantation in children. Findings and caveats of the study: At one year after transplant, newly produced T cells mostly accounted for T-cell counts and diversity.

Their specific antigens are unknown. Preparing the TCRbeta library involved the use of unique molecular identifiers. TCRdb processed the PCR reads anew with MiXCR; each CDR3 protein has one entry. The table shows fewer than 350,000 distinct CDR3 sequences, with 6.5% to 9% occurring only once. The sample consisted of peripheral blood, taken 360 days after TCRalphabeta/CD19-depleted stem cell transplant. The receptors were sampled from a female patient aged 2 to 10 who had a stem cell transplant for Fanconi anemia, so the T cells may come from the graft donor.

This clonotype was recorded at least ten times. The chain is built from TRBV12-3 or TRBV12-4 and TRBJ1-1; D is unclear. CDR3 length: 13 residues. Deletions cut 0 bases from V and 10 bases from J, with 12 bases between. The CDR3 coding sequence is TGTGCCAGCAGTTTAGCGGACCTAACGCGAGCTTTCTTT. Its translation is CASSLADLTRAFF.

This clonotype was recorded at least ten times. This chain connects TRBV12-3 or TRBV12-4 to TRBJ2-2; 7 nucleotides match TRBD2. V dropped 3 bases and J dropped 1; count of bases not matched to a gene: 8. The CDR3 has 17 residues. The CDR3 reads CASSLRRELRNTGELFF. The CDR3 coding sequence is TGTGCCAGCAGTTTGCGGCGGGAGCTTCGGAACACCGGGGAGCTGTTTTTT.

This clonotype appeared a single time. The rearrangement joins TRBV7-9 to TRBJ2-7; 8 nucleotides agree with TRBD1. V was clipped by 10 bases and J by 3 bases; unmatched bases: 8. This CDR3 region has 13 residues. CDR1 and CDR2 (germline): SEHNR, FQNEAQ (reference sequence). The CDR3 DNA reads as TGTGCCACCTCGACAGGGGTTAACTACGAGCAGTACTTC. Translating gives CATSTGVNYEQYF. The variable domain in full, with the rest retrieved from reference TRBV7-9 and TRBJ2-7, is DTGVSQNPRHKITKRGQNVTFRCDPISEHNRLYWYRQTLGQGPEFLTYFQNEAQLEKSRLLSDRFSAERPKGSFSTLEIQRTEQGDSAMYLCATSTGVNYEQYFGPGTRLTVT.

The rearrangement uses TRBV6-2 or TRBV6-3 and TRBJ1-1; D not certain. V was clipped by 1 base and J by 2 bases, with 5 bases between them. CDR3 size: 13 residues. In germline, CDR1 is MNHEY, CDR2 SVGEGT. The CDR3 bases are TGTGCCAGCAGTTACTGGGGAAACACTGAAGCTTTCTTT. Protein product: CASSYWGNTEAFF.

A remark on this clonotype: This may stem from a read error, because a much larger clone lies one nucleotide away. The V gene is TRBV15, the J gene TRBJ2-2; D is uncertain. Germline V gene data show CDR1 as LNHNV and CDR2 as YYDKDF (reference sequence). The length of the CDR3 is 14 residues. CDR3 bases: TGTGCCACCAGCAGAAACACCAACACCTGGGAGCTGTTTTTT. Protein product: CATSRNTNTWELFF.

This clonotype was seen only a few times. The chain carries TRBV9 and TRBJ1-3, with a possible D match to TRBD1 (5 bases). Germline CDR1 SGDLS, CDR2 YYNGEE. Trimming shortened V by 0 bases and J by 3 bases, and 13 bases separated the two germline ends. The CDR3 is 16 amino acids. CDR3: CASSVAIAGYGNTIYF. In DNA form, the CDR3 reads TGTGCCAGCAGCGTAGCTATAGCAGGGTATGGAAACACCATATATTTT.

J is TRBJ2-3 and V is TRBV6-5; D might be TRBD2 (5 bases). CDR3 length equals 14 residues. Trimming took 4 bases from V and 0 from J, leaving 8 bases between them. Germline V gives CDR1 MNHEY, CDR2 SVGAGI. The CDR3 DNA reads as TGTGCCAGCAGTTGGACGGGAAGCACAGATACGCAGTATTTT. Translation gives CASSWTGSTDTQYF.

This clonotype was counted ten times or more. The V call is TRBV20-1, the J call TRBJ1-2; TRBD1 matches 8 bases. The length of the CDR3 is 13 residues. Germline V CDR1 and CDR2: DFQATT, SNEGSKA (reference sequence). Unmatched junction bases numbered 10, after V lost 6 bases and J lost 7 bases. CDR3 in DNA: TGCAGTGCGCCATCCCCAGGGGGCAGTGGCTACACCTTC. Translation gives CSAPSPGGSGYTF.

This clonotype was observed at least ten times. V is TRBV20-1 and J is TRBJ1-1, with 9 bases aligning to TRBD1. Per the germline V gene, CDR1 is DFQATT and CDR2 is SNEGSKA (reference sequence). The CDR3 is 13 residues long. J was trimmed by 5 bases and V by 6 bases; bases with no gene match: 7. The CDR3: CSAGTGRGTEAFF. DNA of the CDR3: TGCAGTGCAGGGACAGGGCGCGGGACTGAAGCTTTCTTT.

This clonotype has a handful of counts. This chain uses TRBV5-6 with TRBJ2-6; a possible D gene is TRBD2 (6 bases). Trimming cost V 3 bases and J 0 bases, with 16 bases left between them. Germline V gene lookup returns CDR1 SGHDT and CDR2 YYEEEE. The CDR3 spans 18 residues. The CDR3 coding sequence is TGTGCCAGCAGCTCCCATCCGGGACTGCTCTCTGGGGCCAACGTCCTGACTTTC. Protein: CASSSHPGLLSGANVLTF.

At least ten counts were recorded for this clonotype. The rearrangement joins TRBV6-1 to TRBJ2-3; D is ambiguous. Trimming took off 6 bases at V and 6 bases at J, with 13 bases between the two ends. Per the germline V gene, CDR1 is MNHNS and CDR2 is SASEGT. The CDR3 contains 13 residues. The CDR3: CASSPEWADTQYF. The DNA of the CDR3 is TGTGCCAGCAGCCCCGAGTGGGCCGATACGCAGTATTTT.

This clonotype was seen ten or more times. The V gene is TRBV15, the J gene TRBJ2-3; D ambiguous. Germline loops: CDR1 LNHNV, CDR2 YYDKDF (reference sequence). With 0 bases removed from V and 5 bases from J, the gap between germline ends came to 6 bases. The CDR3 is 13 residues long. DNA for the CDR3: TGTGCCACCAGCAGAGATTACGAAGATACGCAGTATTTT. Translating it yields CATSRDYEDTQYF. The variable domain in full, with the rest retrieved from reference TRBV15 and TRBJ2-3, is DAMVIQNPRYQVTQFGKPVTLSCSQTLNHNVMYWYQQKSSQAPKLLFHYYDKDFNNEADTPDNFQSRRPNTSFCFLDIRSPGLGDTAMYLCATSRDYEDTQYFGPGTRLTVL.

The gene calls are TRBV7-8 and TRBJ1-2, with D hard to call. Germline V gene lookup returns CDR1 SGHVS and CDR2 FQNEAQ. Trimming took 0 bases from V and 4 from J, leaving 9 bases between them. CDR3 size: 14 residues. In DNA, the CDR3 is TGTGCCAGCAGCTTAGCCAACAGCCTCTATGGCTACACCTTC. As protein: CASSLANSLYGYTF.

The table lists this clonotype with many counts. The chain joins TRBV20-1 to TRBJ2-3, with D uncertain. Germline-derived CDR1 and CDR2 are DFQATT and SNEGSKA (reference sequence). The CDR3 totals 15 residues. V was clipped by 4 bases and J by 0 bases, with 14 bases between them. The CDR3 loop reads CSAIIGGTSTDTQYF. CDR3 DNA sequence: TGCAGTGCTATTATTGGCGGTACTAGCACAGATACGCAGTATTTT.

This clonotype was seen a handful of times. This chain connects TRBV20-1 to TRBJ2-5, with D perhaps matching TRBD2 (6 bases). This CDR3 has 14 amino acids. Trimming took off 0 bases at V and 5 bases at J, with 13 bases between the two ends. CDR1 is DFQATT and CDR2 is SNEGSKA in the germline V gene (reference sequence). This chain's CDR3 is CSARDLRRGETQYF. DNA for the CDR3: TGCAGTGCTAGAGATCTGCGGAGGGGCGAGACCCAGTACTTC.

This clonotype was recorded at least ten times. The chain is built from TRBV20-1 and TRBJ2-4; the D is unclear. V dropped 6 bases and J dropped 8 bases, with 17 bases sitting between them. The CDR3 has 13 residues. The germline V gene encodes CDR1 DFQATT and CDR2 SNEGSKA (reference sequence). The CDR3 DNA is TGCAGTGCAAAGGACCAACCCCCACACATTCAGTACTTC. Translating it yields CSAKDQPPHIQYF.

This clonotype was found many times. This chain's CDR3 is CAIAGTGVIHEQYF. CDR3 sequence (DNA): TGTGCCATCGCCGGGACAGGGGTTATCCACGAGCAGTACTTC. The chain has TRBV10-3 and TRBJ2-7, with 10 bases that match TRBD1. Germline CDR1 is ENHRY and CDR2 is SYGVKD. The V segment lost 8 bases and the J segment 5 bases; nucleotides outside the gene matches: 9. The CDR3 has 14 residues.

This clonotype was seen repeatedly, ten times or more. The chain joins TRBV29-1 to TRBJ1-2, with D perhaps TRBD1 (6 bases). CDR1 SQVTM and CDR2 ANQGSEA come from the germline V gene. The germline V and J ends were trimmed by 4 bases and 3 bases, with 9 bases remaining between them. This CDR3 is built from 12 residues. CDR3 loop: CSVGGADYGYTF. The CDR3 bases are TGCAGCGTTGGGGGGGCAGACTATGGCTACACCTTC.

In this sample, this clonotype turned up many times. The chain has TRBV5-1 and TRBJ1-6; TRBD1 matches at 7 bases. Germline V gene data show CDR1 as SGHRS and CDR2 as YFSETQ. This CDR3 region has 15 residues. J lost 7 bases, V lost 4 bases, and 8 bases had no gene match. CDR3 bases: TGCGCCAGCAGCCAGGGGGGCGAGTACAATTCACCCCTCCACTTT. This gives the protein CASSQGGEYNSPLHF.

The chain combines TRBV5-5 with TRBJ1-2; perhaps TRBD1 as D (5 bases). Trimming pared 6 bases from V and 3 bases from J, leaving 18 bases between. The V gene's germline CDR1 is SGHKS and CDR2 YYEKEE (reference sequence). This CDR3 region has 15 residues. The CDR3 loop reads CASNPGPTDYYGYTF. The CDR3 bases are TGTGCCAGCAATCCGGGACCGACAGATTACTATGGCTACACCTTC.

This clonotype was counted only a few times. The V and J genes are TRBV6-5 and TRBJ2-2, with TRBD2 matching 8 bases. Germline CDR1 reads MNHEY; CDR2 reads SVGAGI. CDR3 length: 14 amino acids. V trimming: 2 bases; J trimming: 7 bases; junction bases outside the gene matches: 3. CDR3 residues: CASSYGTRGGELFF. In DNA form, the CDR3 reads TGTGCCAGCAGTTACGGGACTAGAGGCGGGGAGCTGTTTTTT.

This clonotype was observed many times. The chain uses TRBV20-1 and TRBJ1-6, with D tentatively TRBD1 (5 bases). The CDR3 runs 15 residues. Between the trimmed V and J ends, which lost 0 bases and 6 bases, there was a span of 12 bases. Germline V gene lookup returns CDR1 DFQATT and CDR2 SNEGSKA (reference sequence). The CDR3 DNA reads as TGCAGTGCTAGAGATGTGCAGGGAAGTAATTCACCCCTCCACTTT. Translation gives CSARDVQGSNSPLHF.

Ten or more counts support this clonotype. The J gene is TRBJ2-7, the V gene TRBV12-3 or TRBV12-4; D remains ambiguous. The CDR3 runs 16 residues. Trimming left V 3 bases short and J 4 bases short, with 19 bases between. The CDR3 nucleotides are TGTGCCAGCAGTTTCTATCCCGGAGACCGACAATACGAGCAGTACTTC. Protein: CASSFYPGDRQYEQYF.

CDR3 residues: CASSSPGQPRSEAFF. The CDR3 DNA reads as TGTGCCAGCAGTTCCCCGGGACAGCCAAGATCTGAAGCTTTCTTT. V is TRBV6-2 or TRBV6-3 and J is TRBJ1-1; TRBD1 matches at 7 bases. Germline loops: CDR1 MNHEY, CDR2 SVGEGT. J lost 6 bases, V lost 4 bases, and 11 bases had no gene match. The CDR3 runs 15 residues.

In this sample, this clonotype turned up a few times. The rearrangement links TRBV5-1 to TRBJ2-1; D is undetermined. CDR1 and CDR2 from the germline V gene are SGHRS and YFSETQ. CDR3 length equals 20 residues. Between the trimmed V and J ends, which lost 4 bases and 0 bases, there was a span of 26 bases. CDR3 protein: CASSQTRGSPNLDSYNEQFF. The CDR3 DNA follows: TGCGCCAGCAGCCAGACCCGTGGCTCTCCTAATCTCGACTCCTACAATGAGCAGTTCTTC.

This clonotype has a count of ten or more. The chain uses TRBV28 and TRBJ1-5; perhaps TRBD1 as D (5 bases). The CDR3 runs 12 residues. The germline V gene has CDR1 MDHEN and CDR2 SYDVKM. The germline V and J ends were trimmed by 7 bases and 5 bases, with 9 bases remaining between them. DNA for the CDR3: TGTGCCAGCATGACAGAGTATCAGCCCCAGCATTTT. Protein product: CASMTEYQPQHF.

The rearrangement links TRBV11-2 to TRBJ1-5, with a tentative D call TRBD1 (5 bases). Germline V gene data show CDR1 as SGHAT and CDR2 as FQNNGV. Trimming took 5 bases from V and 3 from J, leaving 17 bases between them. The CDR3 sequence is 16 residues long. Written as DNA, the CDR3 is TGTGCCAGCAGCCCGGGGGGAGGGCAGGTCAATCAGCCCCAGCATTTT. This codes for CASSPGGGQVNQPQHF.

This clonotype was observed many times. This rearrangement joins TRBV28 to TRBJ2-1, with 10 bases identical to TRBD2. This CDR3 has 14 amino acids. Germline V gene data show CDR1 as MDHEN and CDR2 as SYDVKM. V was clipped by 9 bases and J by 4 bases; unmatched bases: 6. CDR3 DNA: TGTGCCAGTCAAAGCGGGGGGGCTTACAATGAGCAGTTCTTC. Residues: CASQSGGAYNEQFF.